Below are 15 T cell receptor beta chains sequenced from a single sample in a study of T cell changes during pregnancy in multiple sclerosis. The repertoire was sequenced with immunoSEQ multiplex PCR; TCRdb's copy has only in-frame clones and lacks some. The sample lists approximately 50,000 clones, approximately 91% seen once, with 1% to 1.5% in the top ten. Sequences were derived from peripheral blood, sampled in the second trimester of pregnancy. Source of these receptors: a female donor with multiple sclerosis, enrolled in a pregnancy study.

The CDR3 bases are TGTGCCAGCAGCGTACGGGGGGATGTCTCATACTATGGCTACACCTTC. It specifies CASSVRGDVSYYGYTF. The J gene is TRBJ1-2, the V gene TRBV7-2, with a tentative D call TRBD1 (5 bases). Germline V lookup: CDR1 SGHTA, CDR2 FQGNSA. The CDR3 is made up of 16 amino acids. Between the trimmed V and J ends, which lost 5 bases and 3 bases, there was a span of 19 bases.

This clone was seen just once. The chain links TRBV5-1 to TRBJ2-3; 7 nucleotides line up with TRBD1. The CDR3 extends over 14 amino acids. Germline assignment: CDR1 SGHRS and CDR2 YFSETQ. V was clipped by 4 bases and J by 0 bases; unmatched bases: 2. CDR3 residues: CASSTGQSTDTQYF. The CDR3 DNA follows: TGCGCCAGCAGCACGGGACAGAGCACAGATACGCAGTATTTT.

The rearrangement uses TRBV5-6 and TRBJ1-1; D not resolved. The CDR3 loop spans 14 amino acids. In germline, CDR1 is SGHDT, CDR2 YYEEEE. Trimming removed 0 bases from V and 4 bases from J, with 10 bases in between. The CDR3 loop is CASSLGTEGTEAFF. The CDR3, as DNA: TGTGCCAGCAGCTTGGGCACGGAGGGCACTGAAGCTTTCTTT.

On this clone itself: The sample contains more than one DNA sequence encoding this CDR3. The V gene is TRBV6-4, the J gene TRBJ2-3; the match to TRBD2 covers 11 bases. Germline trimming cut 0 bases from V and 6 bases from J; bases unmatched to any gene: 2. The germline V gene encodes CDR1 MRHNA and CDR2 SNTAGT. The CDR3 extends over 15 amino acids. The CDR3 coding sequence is TGTGCCAGCAGTGACTCTAGCGGGGGGGCGGATACGCAGTATTTT. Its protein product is CASSDSSGGADTQYF.

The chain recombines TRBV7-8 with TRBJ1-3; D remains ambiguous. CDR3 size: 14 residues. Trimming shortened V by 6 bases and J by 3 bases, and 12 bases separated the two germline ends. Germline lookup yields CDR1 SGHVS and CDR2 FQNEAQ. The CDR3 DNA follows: TGTGCCAGCAGTACGGGAGGGAGTGGAAACACCATATATTTT. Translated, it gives CASSTGGSGNTIYF.

CDR3 in amino acids: CASSAGTAGQPQHF. For the CDR3, the DNA is TGCGCCAGCAGCGCCGGGACAGCGGGTCAGCCCCAGCATTTT. This chain connects TRBV5-1 to TRBJ1-5, with TRBD1 identical over 7 bases. Germline V lookup: CDR1 SGHRS, CDR2 YFSETQ. The CDR3 runs to 14 residues. V lost 4 bases to trimming and J lost 6 bases; unmatched junction nucleotides: 7.

In nucleotides, the CDR3 is TGTGCCAGCAGCCAAAGAGGGCGGGGACTTCAGGAGGCCCAGTACTTC. Residues: CASSQRGRGLQEAQYF. The V call is TRBV14, the J call TRBJ2-5; D is perhaps TRBD2 (6 bases). Germline CDR1 is SGHDN and CDR2 is FVKESK. Trimming left V 2 bases short and J 9 bases short, with 22 bases between. This CDR3 spans 16 amino acids.

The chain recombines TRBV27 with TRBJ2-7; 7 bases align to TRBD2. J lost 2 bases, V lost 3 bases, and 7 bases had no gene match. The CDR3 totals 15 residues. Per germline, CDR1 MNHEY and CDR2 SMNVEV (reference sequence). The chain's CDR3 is CASSFRPGRAYEQYF. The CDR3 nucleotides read TGTGCCAGCAGTTTTAGGCCAGGGAGGGCCTACGAGCAGTACTTC.

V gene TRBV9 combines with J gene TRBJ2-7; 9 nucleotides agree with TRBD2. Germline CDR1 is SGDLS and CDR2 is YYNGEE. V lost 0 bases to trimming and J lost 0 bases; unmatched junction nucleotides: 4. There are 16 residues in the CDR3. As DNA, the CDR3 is TGTGCCAGCAGCGTAGACGGCGGGGGGGGCTCCTACGAGCAGTACTTC. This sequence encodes CASSVDGGGGSYEQYF.

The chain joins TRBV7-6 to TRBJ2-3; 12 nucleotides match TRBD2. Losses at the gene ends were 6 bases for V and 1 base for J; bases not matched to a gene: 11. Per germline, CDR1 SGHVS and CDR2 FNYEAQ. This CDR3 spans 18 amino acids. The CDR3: CASSRPSGGAVGTDTQYF. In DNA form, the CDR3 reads TGTGCCAGCAGTCGGCCTAGCGGGGGGGCCGTGGGCACAGATACGCAGTATTTT.

CDR3 region: CATSRAYGGSNQPQHF. The CDR3, as DNA: TGTGCCACCAGCAGAGCTTACGGCGGCAGCAATCAGCCCCAGCATTTT. The gene calls are TRBV15 and TRBJ1-5; D ambiguous. The germline V gene encodes CDR1 LNHNV and CDR2 YYDKDF (reference sequence). CDR3 size: 16 residues. V was cut by 1 base and J by 1 base, with 11 bases left in between.

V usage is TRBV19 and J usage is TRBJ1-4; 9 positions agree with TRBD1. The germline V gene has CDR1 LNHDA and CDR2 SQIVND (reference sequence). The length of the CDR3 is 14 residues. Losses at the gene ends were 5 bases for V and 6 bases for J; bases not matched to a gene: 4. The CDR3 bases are TGTGCCAGTAGTGCGGGACAGGGAGATGAAAAACTGTTTTTT. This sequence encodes CASSAGQGDEKLFF.

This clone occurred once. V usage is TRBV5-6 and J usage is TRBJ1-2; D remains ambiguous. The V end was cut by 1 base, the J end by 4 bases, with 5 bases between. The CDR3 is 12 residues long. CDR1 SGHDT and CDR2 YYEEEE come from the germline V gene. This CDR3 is CASSLNTYGYTF. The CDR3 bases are TGTGCCAGCAGCTTGAACACCTATGGCTACACCTTC.

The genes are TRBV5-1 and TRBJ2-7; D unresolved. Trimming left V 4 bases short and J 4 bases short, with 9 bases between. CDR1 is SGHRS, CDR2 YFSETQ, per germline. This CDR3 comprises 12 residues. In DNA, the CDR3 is TGCGCCAGCAGCCTCGGAGTATACGAGCAGTACTTC. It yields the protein CASSLGVYEQYF.

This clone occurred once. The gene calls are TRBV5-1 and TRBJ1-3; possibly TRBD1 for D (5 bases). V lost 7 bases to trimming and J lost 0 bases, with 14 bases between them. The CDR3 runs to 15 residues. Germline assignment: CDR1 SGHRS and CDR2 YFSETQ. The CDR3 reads CASRTFPSSGNTIYF. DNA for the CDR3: TGCGCCAGCCGGACATTTCCGAGCTCTGGAAACACCATATATTTT.